This TCR beta chain was sequenced during a study of T cell responses to AZD1222 COVID-19 vaccine. The study's findings and limits: Increased Spike-specific TCR breadth and depth were observed after two AZD1222 doses.

Germline V gene sequence: CDR1 LGHNA, CDR2 YSLEER. The CDR3 consists of 14 residues. Trimming shortened V by 0 bases and J by 10 bases, and 15 bases separated the two germline ends. Turning to this clone: Its antigen is not known.

The protocol was immunoSEQ multiplex PCR, while the TCRdb copy is restricted to in-frame clones and leaves out a portion. The record lists about 140,000 clones, of which the ten most abundant hold about 2.3%. The chain employs TRBV4-3 and TRBJ2-5; D not resolved. This receptor was taken from an adult in good health. The sample taken for sequencing was peripheral blood. CDR3 sequence (DNA): TGCGCCAGCAGCCAAGACGGCCAAGGAAGGATCCAGTACTTC. Residues: CASSQDGQGRIQYF.